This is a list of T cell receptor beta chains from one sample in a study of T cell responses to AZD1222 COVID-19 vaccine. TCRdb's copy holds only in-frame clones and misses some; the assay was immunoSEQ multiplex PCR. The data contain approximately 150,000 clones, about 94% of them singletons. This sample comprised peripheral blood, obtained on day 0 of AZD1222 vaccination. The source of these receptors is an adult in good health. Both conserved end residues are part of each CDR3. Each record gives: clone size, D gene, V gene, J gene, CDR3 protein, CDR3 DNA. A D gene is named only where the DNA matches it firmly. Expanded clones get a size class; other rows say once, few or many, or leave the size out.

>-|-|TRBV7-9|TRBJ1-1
CASSRSPSEAFF
TGTGCCAGCAGCCGATCCCCCAGTGAAGCTTTCTTT
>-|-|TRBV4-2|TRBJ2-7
CASSQDYNSYEQYF
TGTGCCAGCAGCCAAGATTACAATTCCTACGAGCAGTACTTC
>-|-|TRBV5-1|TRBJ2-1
CASSWEDSVGSEQFF
TGCGCCAGCAGCTGGGAGGACAGCGTGGGGAGTGAGCAGTTCTTC
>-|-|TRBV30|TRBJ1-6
CAWTVNRNSPLHF
TGTGCCTGGACTGTTAACAGGAATTCACCCCTCCACTTT
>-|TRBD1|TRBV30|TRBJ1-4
CAWSGTGDNEKLFF
TGTGCCTGGAGTGGGACAGGGGATAATGAAAAACTGTTTTTT
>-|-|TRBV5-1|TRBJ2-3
CASSLGFMADTQYF
TGCGCCAGCAGCTTGGGCTTTATGGCAGATACGCAGTATTTT
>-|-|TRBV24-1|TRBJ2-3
CATSDFKRRGDTQYF
TGTGCCACCAGTGATTTTAAGCGACGTGGAGATACGCAGTATTTT
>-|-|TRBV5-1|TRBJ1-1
CASSLAGGYTEAFF
TGCGCCAGCAGCTTGGCCGGCGGCTACACTGAAGCTTTCTTT
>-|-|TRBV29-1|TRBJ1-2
CSVERQGNYGYTF
TGCAGCGTTGAACGCCAGGGTAACTATGGCTACACCTTC
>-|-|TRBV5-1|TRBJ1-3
CASSLGGRNGNTIYF
TGCGCCAGCAGCTTGGGGGGGAGAAATGGAAACACCATATATTTT
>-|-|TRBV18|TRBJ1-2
CASSPRTGNYGYTF
TGTGCCAGCTCACCCAGAACAGGAAACTATGGCTACACCTTC
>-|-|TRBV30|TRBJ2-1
CAWSVLKSGPTNEQFF
TGTGCCTGGAGCGTCCTCAAAAGCGGACCGACAAATGAGCAGTTCTTC
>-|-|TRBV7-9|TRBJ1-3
CASSRSGVSGNTIYF
TGTGCCAGCAGCCGGTCGGGGGTCTCTGGAAACACCATATATTTT
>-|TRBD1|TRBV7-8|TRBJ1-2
CASSHRDRGLSGYTF
TGTGCCAGCAGCCACCGGGACAGGGGGCTTAGTGGCTACACCTTC
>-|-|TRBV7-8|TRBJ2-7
CASSSSRRYEQYF
TGTGCCAGCAGCTCCTCTAGGAGGTACGAGCAGTACTTC
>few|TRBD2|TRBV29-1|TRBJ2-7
CSVGGGSGYTYEQYF
TGCAGCGTTGGGGGCGGGAGCGGCTACACCTACGAGCAGTACTTC
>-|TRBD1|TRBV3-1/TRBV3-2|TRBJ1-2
CASMGQGEGYYGYTF
TGTGCCAGCATGGGACAGGGAGAAGGGTACTATGGCTACACCTTC
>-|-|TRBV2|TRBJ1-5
CASSEQVDYQPQHF
TGTGCCAGCAGTGAACAGGTTGATTATCAGCCCCAGCATTTT